The clone carrying this T cell receptor (beta chain) has ten or more counts. Its antigen is as yet unknown. The source of the sample is a study of response to subunit inactivated influenza vaccine. TCRdb fed the RT-PCR reads into MiXCR, producing one record per CDR3 protein. This sample has around 300,000 distinct CDR3 sequences, with 22% found just once. Study-wide results and caveats: The authors offered the suggestion that each seasonal influenza vaccination recruits few new T cells.

This clonotype was obtained from a man in his fifties or sixties who received an inactivated influenza vaccine. Source: PBMCs from blood, taken around 22 months after vaccination.

The CDR3 DNA reads as TGTGCCAGCTCCCCTTACAGGGAGACCCAGTACTTC. Translation: CASSPYRETQYF. The chain recombines TRBV18 with TRBJ2-5, with D tentatively TRBD1 (5 bases). The CDR3 has 12 amino acids. Trimming took off 6 bases at V and 5 bases at J, with 10 bases between the two ends. In germline, CDR1 is KGHSH, CDR2 LQKENI. The entire variable domain, with the rest obtained from reference TRBV18 and TRBJ2-5, is as follows: NAGVMQNPRHLVRRRGQEARLRCSPMKGHSHVYWYRQLPEEGLKFMVYLQKENIIDESGMPKERFSAEFPKEGPSILRIQQVVRGDSAAYFCASSPYRETQYFGPGTRLLVL.